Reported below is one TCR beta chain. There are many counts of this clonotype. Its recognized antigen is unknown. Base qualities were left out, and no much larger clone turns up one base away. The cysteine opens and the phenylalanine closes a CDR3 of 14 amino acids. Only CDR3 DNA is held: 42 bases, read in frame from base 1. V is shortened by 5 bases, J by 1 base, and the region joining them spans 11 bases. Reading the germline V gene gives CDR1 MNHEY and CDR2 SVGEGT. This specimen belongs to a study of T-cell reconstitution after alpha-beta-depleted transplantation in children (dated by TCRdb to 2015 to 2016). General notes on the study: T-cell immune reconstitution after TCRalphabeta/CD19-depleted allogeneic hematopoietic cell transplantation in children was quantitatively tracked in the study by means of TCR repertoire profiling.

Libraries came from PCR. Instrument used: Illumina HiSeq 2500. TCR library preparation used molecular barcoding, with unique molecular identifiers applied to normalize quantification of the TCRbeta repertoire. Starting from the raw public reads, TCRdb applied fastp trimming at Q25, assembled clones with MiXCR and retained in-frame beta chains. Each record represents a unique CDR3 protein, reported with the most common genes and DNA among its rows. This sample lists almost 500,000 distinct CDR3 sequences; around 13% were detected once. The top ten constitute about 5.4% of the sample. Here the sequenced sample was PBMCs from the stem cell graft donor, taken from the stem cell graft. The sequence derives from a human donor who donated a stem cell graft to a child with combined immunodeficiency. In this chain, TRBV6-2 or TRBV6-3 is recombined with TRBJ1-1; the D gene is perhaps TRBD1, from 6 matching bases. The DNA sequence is TGTGCCAGCAGTGTTATACAGGGGAACACTGAAGCTTTCTTT. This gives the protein CASSVIQGNTEAFF.